The 32 T cell receptor beta chains given below trace back to one sample, sequenced in a study of blood T cell repertoires in COVID-19. Some clones are missing from TCRdb's copy, which holds only in-frame ones; the method was immunoSEQ multiplex PCR. The data contain a few hundred thousand clones, around four fifths of them singletons. Sequenced sample: peripheral blood. The receptors were gathered from a woman aged 45-59 years with acute or convalescent COVID-19.

The J gene is TRBJ1-1, the V gene TRBV29-1; possibly TRBD1 for D (6 bases). From germline, CDR1 is SQVTM and CDR2 ANQGSEA. Trimming removed 6 bases from V and 4 bases from J, with 18 bases in between. The CDR3 totals 14 residues. CDR3 nucleotides: TGCAGCGTAGGGGGGGCCTCCCGGGGCACTGAAGCTTTCTTT. Amino acid sequence: CSVGGASRGTEAFF.

The chain is built from TRBV5-4 and TRBJ2-5; a possible D gene is TRBD1 (5 bases). CDR3 size: 14 residues. Trimming shortened V by 3 bases and J by 0 bases, and 9 bases separated the two germline ends. The V gene's germline CDR1 is SGHNT and CDR2 YYREEE (reference sequence). The CDR3 reads CASSSPTDQETQYF. The DNA of the CDR3 is TGTGCCAGCAGCTCTCCGACAGACCAAGAGACCCAGTACTTC.

The V gene is TRBV5-6, the J gene TRBJ1-3; no reliable D call. This CDR3 comprises 15 residues. The germline CDR1 and CDR2 sequences are SGHDT and YYEEEE. Trimming cost V 2 bases and J 0 bases, with 9 bases left between them. In DNA, the CDR3 is TGTGCCAGCAGCTTTCTACAGAGCTCTGGAAACACCATATATTTT. It is translated as CASSFLQSSGNTIYF. The full variable domain, completed using reference TRBV5-6 and TRBJ1-3, is DAGVTQSPTHLIKTRGQQVTLRCSPKSGHDTVSWYQQALGQGPQFIFQYYEEEERQRGNFPDRFSGHQFPNYSSELNVNALLLGDSALYLCASSFLQSSGNTIYFGEGSWLTVV.

This chain links TRBV5-5 with TRBJ1-2; D is uncertain. Germline lookup yields CDR1 SGHKS and CDR2 YYEKEE (reference sequence). CDR3 length: 11 residues. Trimming stripped 1 base from V and 10 bases from J, with 8 bases between. The CDR3: CASSLSGVYTF. In DNA, the CDR3 is TGTGCCAGCAGCTTGTCTGGAGTCTACACCTTC.

In its sample, this clone was seen a few times. The CDR3 reads CASSLGQGIDNEQFF. CDR3 bases: TGTGCCAGCAGCTTAGGACAGGGGATCGACAATGAGCAGTTCTTC. The genes are TRBV5-8 and TRBJ2-1; 9 bases are shared with TRBD1. After removal of 2 bases from V and 5 bases from J, the junction contained 5 bases not matched to a gene. CDR1 SGHTS and CDR2 YDEGEE come from the germline V gene. The CDR3 is 15 amino acids.

The chain couples TRBV29-1 to TRBJ1-1, with D unclear. The CDR3 runs to 15 residues. Germline-derived CDR1 and CDR2 are SQVTM and ANQGSEA. Trimming pared 4 bases from V and 7 bases from J, leaving 22 bases between. CDR3 nucleotide sequence: TGCAGCGTTGGGTCCCCCCTGCCGCGCCGGGGTGAAGCTTTCTTT. Translated, it gives CSVGSPLPRRGEAFF.

V is TRBV3-1 (or the pseudogene TRBV3-2) and J is TRBJ1-1; tentative D call: TRBD1 (5 bases). Germline-derived CDR1 and CDR2 are LGHDT and YNNKEL (reference sequence). The CDR3 runs to 15 residues. Trimming pared 0 bases from V and 5 bases from J, leaving 13 bases between. The CDR3 bases are TGTGCCAGCAGCCAAGAACCCAGGGTAGGTACTGAAGCTTTCTTT. Encoded protein: CASSQEPRVGTEAFF.

This clone was seen only a few times. The chain carries TRBV11-2 and TRBJ1-2; perhaps TRBD1 as D (6 bases). This CDR3 is 14 amino acids long. Per the germline V gene, CDR1 is SGHAT and CDR2 is FQNNGV. Trimming pared 1 base from V and 8 bases from J, leaving 14 bases between. CDR3 DNA sequence: TGTGCCAGCAGCTTAGGAACAGGGATAATAGGCTACACCTTC. Translated: CASSLGTGIIGYTF.

The gene calls are TRBV7-8 and TRBJ1-1; TRBD1 aligns across 10 bases. The CDR3 length is 19 residues. J was trimmed by 4 bases and V by 1 base; bases with no gene match: 15. In germline, CDR1 is SGHVS, CDR2 FQNEAQ. The CDR3 sequence is CASSLVTGTGVFRITEAFF. The DNA for the CDR3 is TGTGCCAGCAGCTTAGTAACTGGGACAGGGGTCTTTCGGATCACTGAAGCTTTCTTT.

The genes are TRBV7-2 and TRBJ2-7, with D possibly TRBD2 on 6 matching bases. The CDR3 totals 14 residues. Germline V gene data show CDR1 as SGHTA and CDR2 as FQGNSA. V dropped 3 bases and J dropped 0 bases, with 9 bases sitting between them. The CDR3 DNA reads as TGTGCCAGCAGCTTTCGGGAGTCCTCCTACGAGCAGTACTTC. Protein sequence: CASSFRESSYEQYF.

In nucleotides, the CDR3 is TGTGCCAGCAGTACACTGGGACAATTGGCTGAAGCTTTCTTT. Its translation: CASSTLGQLAEAFF. The rearrangement uses TRBV6-5 and TRBJ1-1; a weak D match, TRBD1 (6 bases). With 5 bases removed from V and 6 bases from J, the gap between germline ends came to 16 bases. CDR1 and CDR2 from the germline V gene are MNHEY and SVGAGI. The CDR3 loop spans 14 amino acids.

CDR3 nucleotides: TGTGCCAGCAGTGAAGTGGTCCGGGATGAAGCTTTCTTT. This sequence encodes CASSEVVRDEAFF. The J gene is TRBJ1-1, the V gene TRBV2, with no clear D. Deletions cut 1 base from V and 7 bases from J, with 10 bases between. Germline loops: CDR1 SNHLY, CDR2 FYNNEI. The CDR3 is 13 residues long.

CDR3 nucleotide sequence: TGTGCCAGCAGTCGACAGGGAAGCAATCAGCCCCAGCATTTT. It encodes CASSRQGSNQPQHF. The V call is TRBV6-5, the J call TRBJ1-5, with TRBD1 matching over 7 bases. The CDR3 totals 14 residues. V was pared by 5 bases and J by 1 base, with 2 bases of the junction left unmatched. CDR1 is MNHEY and CDR2 is SVGAGI in the germline V gene.

The chain uses TRBV7-2 and TRBJ1-6; possible D gene TRBD1, 5 bases. Germline V gives CDR1 SGHTA, CDR2 FQGNSA. Between the trimmed V and J ends, which lost 5 bases and 7 bases, there was a span of 15 bases. This CDR3 has 15 amino acids. The CDR3 DNA sequence: TGTGCCAGCAGCCCCCGGGGGGGGTCCAATTCACCCCTCCACTTT. Encoded protein: CASSPRGGSNSPLHF.

As concerns this clone: Other DNA sequences in the sample encode the same CDR3. CDR3 sequence reads: CASSLGTSEAGEQFF. The CDR3 DNA is TGCGCCAGCAGCTTAGGGACTAGCGAGGCCGGTGAGCAGTTCTTC. The rearrangement links TRBV5-1 to TRBJ2-1; TRBD2 matches 10 bases. The CDR3 totals 15 residues. Germline V lookup: CDR1 SGHRS, CDR2 YFSETQ. After removal of 2 bases from V and 9 bases from J, the junction contained 8 bases not matched to a gene.

CDR3 amino acids: CASYLLGRADGYTF. CDR3 coding DNA: TGTGCCAGCTACCTCTTGGGGAGGGCCGATGGCTACACCTTC. This rearrangement joins TRBV6-5 to TRBJ1-2; D remains unclear. The germline V gene has CDR1 MNHEY and CDR2 SVGAGI. This CDR3 spans 14 amino acids. V lost 8 bases to trimming and J lost 6 bases, with 19 bases between them.

Notes on this clone: Other DNA sequences in this sample translate to the same CDR3. Here the CDR3 DNA reads TGTGCCAGCAGCCTGGGACAGCACACTGAAGCTTTCTTT. Translation gives CASSLGQHTEAFF. This sequence joins TRBV7-9 and TRBJ1-1; 7 bases fit TRBD1. The CDR3 loop spans 13 amino acids. Trimming at V came to 5 bases and at J to 3 bases, leaving 3 bases not matched to a gene. Germline CDR1 reads SEHNR; CDR2 reads FQNEAQ (reference sequence).

This rearrangement joins TRBV6-6 to TRBJ2-5, with 7 bases identical to TRBD1. There are 16 residues in the CDR3. Germline CDR1 reads MNHNY; CDR2 reads SVGAGI (reference sequence). V shed 2 bases and J 0 bases; nucleotides not matched to a gene: 6. The CDR3 is CASSYRSTGDQETQYF. CDR3 sequence (DNA): TGTGCCAGCAGTTACCGCTCCACAGGGGACCAAGAGACCCAGTACTTC.

V is TRBV6-6 and J is TRBJ1-6; D is unclear. The ends were cut back, 6 bases at V and 8 bases at J, with 17 bases in the middle. There are 15 residues in the CDR3. Germline values: CDR1 MNHNY, CDR2 SVGAGI (reference sequence). CDR3 sequence: CASSTLPGGDSPLHF. The CDR3 DNA sequence: TGTGCCAGCAGCACCCTCCCGGGTGGAGATTCACCCCTCCACTTT.

The V call is TRBV29-1, the J call TRBJ2-1; perhaps TRBD2 as D (6 bases). V lost 4 bases and J 6 bases, leaving 10 bases between the germline ends. CDR1 is SQVTM and CDR2 is ANQGSEA in the germline V gene. CDR3 length equals 12 residues. CDR3 protein: CSVVGGFNEQFF. Here the CDR3 DNA reads TGCAGCGTTGTGGGGGGTTTCAATGAGCAGTTCTTC.

The rearrangement uses TRBV2 and TRBJ2-5; TRBD2 is a possible D gene (5 bases). Germline lookup yields CDR1 SNHLY and CDR2 FYNNEI. V dropped 6 bases and J dropped 5 bases, with 19 bases sitting between them. This CDR3 is 15 amino acids long. CDR3 sequence: CASSPILIGSETQYF. In nucleotides, the CDR3 is TGTGCCAGCAGCCCGATTTTGATAGGGAGTGAGACCCAGTACTTC.

The table lists this clone with a few counts. V is TRBV5-5 and J is TRBJ1-2, with 9 bases that match TRBD1. The CDR3 spans 13 residues. Germline assignment: CDR1 SGHKS and CDR2 YYEKEE (reference sequence). After removal of 4 bases from V and 8 bases from J, the junction contained 6 bases not matched to a gene. CDR3 bases: TGTGCCAGCAGCCCGACAGGGGGGGGAGGCTACACCTTC. It is translated as CASSPTGGGGYTF. The whole variable domain, filled in from reference TRBV5-5 and TRBJ1-2, reads DAGVTQSPTHLIKTRGQQVTLRCSPISGHKSVSWYQQVLGQGPQFIFQYYEKEERGRGNFPDRFSARQFPNYSSELNVNALLLGDSALYLCASSPTGGGGYTFGSGTRLTVV.

The gene calls are TRBV7-9 and TRBJ1-1; unclear D gene. There are 12 residues in the CDR3. CDR1 SEHNR and CDR2 FQNEAQ come from the germline V gene (reference sequence). The V end lost 7 bases, the J end lost 6 bases, and 12 bases lay between the germline ends. As DNA, the CDR3 is TGTGCCAGCACCCGAGAATCGGCTGAAGCTTTCTTT. It specifies CASTRESAEAFF.

The chain combines TRBV12-3 or TRBV12-4 with TRBJ2-1, with D hard to call. Trimming left V 4 bases short and J 7 bases short, with 5 bases between. The CDR3 runs to 11 residues. CDR3 nucleotides: TGTGCCAGCAGTTCAATTAATGAGCAGTTCTTC. This encodes CASSSINEQFF.

V and J are TRBV2 and TRBJ1-5, with D perhaps TRBD1 (5 bases). Germline assignment: CDR1 SNHLY and CDR2 FYNNEI. This CDR3 has 17 amino acids. V shed 1 base and J shed 0 bases, with 13 bases lying between them. The CDR3 reads CASSEGTLHYSNQPQHF. Written as DNA, the CDR3 is TGTGCCAGCAGTGAAGGGACACTACATTATAGCAATCAGCCCCAGCATTTT.

V usage is TRBV5-5 and J usage is TRBJ1-1; 7 nucleotides agree with TRBD1. The germline gives CDR1 SGHKS, CDR2 YYEKEE (reference sequence). V lost 3 bases, J lost 0 bases, and 8 bases stayed unmatched. CDR3 length: 16 amino acids. CDR3 in amino acids: CASSSIVTGMNTEAFF. CDR3 nucleotides: TGTGCCAGCAGCTCCATCGTGACAGGGATGAACACTGAAGCTTTCTTT. Full variable domain (missing parts from reference TRBV5-5 and TRBJ1-1): DAGVTQSPTHLIKTRGQQVTLRCSPISGHKSVSWYQQVLGQGPQFIFQYYEKEERGRGNFPDRFSARQFPNYSSELNVNALLLGDSALYLCASSSIVTGMNTEAFFGQGTRLTVV.

The rearrangement joins TRBV5-1 to TRBJ1-1; D may be TRBD1 (5 bases). The germline CDR1 and CDR2 sequences are SGHRS and YFSETQ. The CDR3 has 14 residues. Trimming cost V 4 bases and J 0 bases, with 10 bases left between them. CDR3 residues: CASSPVGVNTEAFF. In DNA, the CDR3 is TGCGCCAGCAGCCCGGTAGGGGTGAACACTGAAGCTTTCTTT.

The chain is built from TRBV6-5 and TRBJ1-4; 7 nucleotides align to TRBD1. The CDR3 has 13 residues. The germline gives CDR1 MNHEY, CDR2 SVGAGI. With V trimmed by 8 bases and J by 0 bases, 0 bases remained unmatched. CDR3 sequence (DNA): TGTGCCAGCGGACAGGCAACTAATGAAAAACTGTTTTTT. Translated, it gives CASGQATNEKLFF.

The J gene is TRBJ1-5, the V gene TRBV4-3; D is unresolved. CDR3 length equals 13 residues. Germline CDR1 is LGHNA and CDR2 is YSLEER. Trimming took off 2 bases at V and 7 bases at J, with 9 bases between the two ends. The CDR3 nucleotides are TGCGCCAGCAGCCAAAACGAGCGGCAGCCCCAGCATTTT. Amino acids: CASSQNERQPQHF.

This clone was seen only once. The chain carries TRBV21-1 and TRBJ1-5; whether TRBD1, the table's D call, matches the DNA was not checked. TRBV21-1 counts as a pseudogene. The CDR3 is made up of 15 amino acids. The CDR3 DNA sequence: TGTGCCAGCAGCCCAGGGACAGGGGGGCGTCAGCCCCAGCATTTT. Protein sequence: CASSPGTGGRQPQHF.

This chain links TRBV7-2 with TRBJ2-1; 7 nucleotides line up with TRBD2. Germline V lookup: CDR1 SGHTA, CDR2 FQGNSA. V gave up 0 bases and J gave up 0 bases; unmatched junction bases: 5. The CDR3 extends over 17 amino acids. The CDR3 reads CASSLAGGLNSYNEQFF. As DNA, the CDR3 is TGTGCCAGCAGCTTAGCGGGAGGGCTGAACTCCTACAATGAGCAGTTCTTC. The complete variable domain, with remaining parts taken from reference TRBV7-2 and TRBJ2-1, reads GAGVSQSPSNKVTEKGKDVELRCDPISGHTALYWYRQSLGQGLEFLIYFQGNSAPDKSGLPSDRFSAERTGGSVSTLTIQRTQQEDSAVYLCASSLAGGLNSYNEQFFGPGTRLTVL.

The chain employs TRBV6-5 and TRBJ2-2, with 7 bases aligning to TRBD1. Germline V gene data show CDR1 as MNHEY and CDR2 as SVGAGI. The CDR3 is made up of 13 amino acids. Germline trimming cut 6 bases from V and 4 bases from J; bases unmatched to any gene: 2. Written as DNA, the CDR3 is TGTGCCAGCAGAAGGACAGGCACCGGGGAGCTGTTTTTT. This translates into CASRRTGTGELFF.